This TCR beta chain was obtained from a study of T cells after posttransplantation cyclophosphamide. Profiling relied on immunoSEQ multiplex PCR, and the TCRdb table lists in-frame clones only, not all of them. Of about 11,000 clones in the sample, roughly 96% are singletons; the top ten hold under 0.35%. In germline, CDR1 is SEHNR, CDR2 FQNEAQ (reference sequence). V was shortened by 6 bases and J by 4 bases, with 15 bases between the two germline ends. The CDR3 covers 15 residues. This sequence joins TRBV7-9 and TRBJ1-4; a weak D match, TRBD1 (5 bases). This receptor was obtained from a young man in good health and a related stem cell transplant donor. What was sequenced was naive CD8+ T cells sorted from PBMCs. The CDR3 here is CASSPQGSYNEKLFF. The CDR3 region has the DNA TGTGCCAGCAGTCCCCAGGGCAGCTATAATGAAAAACTGTTTTTT. The variable domain in full, with the rest retrieved from reference TRBV7-9 and TRBJ1-4, is DTGVSQNPRHKITKRGQNVTFRCDPISEHNRLYWYRQTLGQGPEFLTYFQNEAQLEKSRLLSDRFSAERPKGSFSTLEIQRTEQGDSAMYLCASSPQGSYNEKLFFGSGTQLSVL.